The rows below give T cell receptor beta chains drawn from one sample of a study of graft-versus-host responses after intestinal transplantation. Their antigen targets remain unknown. The assay was immunoSEQ multiplex PCR, and TCRdb's table has in-frame clones only and misses some. This repertoire shows 95,000 to 150,000 clones, 85% to 95% found once; its top ten account for around 0.12%. The material sequenced was unstimulated CD4+ T cells sorted from spleen or lymph node cells, taken before intestinal transplant. The receptor set was obtained from a human donor who received an intestinal transplant. Both conserved end residues are part of each CDR3. A D gene is named only where the DNA matches it firmly. Not all rows give a size; the values are once, few, many and, for expanded clones, a class.

J gene | clone size | D gene | V gene | CDR3 DNA | CDR3 protein
TRBJ1-1 | - | - | TRBV7-9 | TGTGCCAGCAGCTTACTTGGAGGTGAGACTGAAGCTTTCTTT | CASSLLGGETEAFF
TRBJ2-4 | - | - | TRBV11-2 | TGTGCCAGCAGCTTAGGTGCTAGCGCGGATCAGTACTTC | CASSLGASADQYF
TRBJ2-7 | - | - | TRBV7-9 | TGTGCCAGCAGCTTTTGGGGCTCCTACGAGCAGTACTTC | CASSFWGSYEQYF
TRBJ1-2 | - | - | TRBV6-6 | TGTGCCAGCAGTTACCTCGGAGACTATGGCTACACCTTC | CASSYLGDYGYTF
TRBJ2-7 | - | - | TRBV5-6 | TGTGCCAGCAGCCCCTCCTGGGGAGGCTTCCACGAGCAGTACTTC | CASSPSWGGFHEQYF
TRBJ2-6 | - | - | TRBV6-1 | TGTGCCAGCAGTGATCCACCTCTCCTACCGGGGGGCTCGGGGGCCAACGTCCTGACTTTC | CASSDPPLLPGGSGANVLTF
TRBJ2-7 | - | - | TRBV6-6 | TGTGCCAGCACCTGGGGGGGCGGGGACTCCTACGAGCAGTACTTC | CASTWGGGDSYEQYF
TRBJ2-2 | - | TRBD2 | TRBV9 | TGTGCCAGCAGCGTAGAGGCTAGCGGGAGGACCGGGGAGCTGTTTTTT | CASSVEASGRTGELFF
TRBJ2-1 | - | TRBD2 | TRBV5-4 | TGTGCCAGCAGCTTTGGACTAGCGGGAGGCAATGAGCAGTTCTTC | CASSFGLAGGNEQFF
TRBJ1-2 | few | - | TRBV19 | TGTGCCAGTAGTAGGCAGGCCTATGGCTACACCTTC | CASSRQAYGYTF
TRBJ1-1 | - | TRBD1 | TRBV30 | TGTGCCTGGGGACAGGGACTAATGAACACTGAAGCTTTCTTT | CAWGQGLMNTEAFF
TRBJ2-7 | - | - | TRBV5-1 | TGCGCCAGCAGCTTGCAGGGGCCACAGCAGTACTTC | CASSLQGPQQYF
TRBJ2-1 | - | TRBD2 | TRBV7-9 | TGTGCCAGCAGCTTTGGGACTAGCGGCGATGAGCAGTTCTTC | CASSFGTSGDEQFF